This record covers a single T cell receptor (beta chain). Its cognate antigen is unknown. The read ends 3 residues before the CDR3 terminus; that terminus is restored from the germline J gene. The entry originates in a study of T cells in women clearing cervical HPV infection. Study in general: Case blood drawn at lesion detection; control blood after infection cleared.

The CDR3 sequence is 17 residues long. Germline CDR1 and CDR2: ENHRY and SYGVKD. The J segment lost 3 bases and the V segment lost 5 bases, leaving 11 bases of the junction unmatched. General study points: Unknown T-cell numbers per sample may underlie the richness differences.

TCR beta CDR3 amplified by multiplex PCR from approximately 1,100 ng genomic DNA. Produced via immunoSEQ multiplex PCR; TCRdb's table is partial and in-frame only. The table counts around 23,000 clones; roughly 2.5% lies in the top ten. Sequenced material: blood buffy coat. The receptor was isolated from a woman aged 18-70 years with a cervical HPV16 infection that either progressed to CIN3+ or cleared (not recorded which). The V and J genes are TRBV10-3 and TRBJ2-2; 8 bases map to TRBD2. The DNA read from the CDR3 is TGTGCCATCAGTTTCCCCCCGACTAGCGCACACACCGGGGAG. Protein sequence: CAISFPPTSAHTGE. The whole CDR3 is CAISFPPTSAHTGELFF.